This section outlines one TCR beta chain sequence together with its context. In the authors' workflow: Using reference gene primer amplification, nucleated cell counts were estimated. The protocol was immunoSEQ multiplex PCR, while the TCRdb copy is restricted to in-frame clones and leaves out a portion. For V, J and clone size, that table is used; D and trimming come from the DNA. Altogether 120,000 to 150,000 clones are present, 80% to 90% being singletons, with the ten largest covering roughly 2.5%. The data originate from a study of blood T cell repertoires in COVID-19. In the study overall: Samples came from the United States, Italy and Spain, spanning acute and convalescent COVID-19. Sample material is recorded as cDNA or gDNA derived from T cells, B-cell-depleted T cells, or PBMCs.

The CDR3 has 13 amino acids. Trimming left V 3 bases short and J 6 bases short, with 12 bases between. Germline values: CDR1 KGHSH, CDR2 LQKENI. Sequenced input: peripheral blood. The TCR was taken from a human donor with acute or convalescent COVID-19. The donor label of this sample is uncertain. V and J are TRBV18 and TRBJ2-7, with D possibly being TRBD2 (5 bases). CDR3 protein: CASSPGLLREQYV. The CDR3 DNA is TGTGCCAGCTCACCTGGACTCCTCCGCGAGCAGTACGTC.